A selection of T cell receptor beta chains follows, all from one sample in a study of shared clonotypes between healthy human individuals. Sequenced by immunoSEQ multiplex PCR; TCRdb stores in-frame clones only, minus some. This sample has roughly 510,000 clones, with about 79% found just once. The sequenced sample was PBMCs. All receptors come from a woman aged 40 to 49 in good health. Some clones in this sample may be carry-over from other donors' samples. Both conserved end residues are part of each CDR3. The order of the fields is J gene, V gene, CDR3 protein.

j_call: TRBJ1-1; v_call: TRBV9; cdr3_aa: CASSVVIIGENTEAFF
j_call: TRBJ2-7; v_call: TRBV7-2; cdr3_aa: CASRSADFPYEQYF
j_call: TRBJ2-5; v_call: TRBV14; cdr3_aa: CASSLPPQETQYF
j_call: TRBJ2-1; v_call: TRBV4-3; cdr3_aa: CASSQAPGLAENNEQFF
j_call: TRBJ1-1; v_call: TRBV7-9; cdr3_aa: CASSSRFPGPGTEAFF
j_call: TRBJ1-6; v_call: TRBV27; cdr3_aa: CASSLSARDRYSPLHF
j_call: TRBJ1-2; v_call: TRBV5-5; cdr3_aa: CASSEKYPGTLSGYTF
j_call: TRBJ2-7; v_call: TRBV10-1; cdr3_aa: CASSARGLAGYEQYF
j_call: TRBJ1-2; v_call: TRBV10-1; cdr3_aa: CASSAPGTGLYGYTF
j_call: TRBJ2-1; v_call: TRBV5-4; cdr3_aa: CASSLVGADEQFF
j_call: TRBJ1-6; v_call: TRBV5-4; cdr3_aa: CASSPSGSYSPLHF